The 21 T cell receptor beta chains given below trace back to one sample, sequenced in a study of prognosis after radiotherapy for stage I lung cancer. Genomic DNA was the source, and TCR beta CDR3 was amplified from it by two-round multiplex PCR. During first-round PCR, primers specific to each TRBV and TRBJ gene were used. TCRdb fed the multiplex PCR reads into MiXCR, producing one record per CDR3 protein. The top ten hold roughly a third of the sample, which has roughly 25,000 distinct CDR3 sequences, around 32% seen once. This specimen consisted of PBMCs, obtained before or after stereotactic body radiation therapy (not recorded which). Receptors were obtained from a donor at least 50 years old with non-small cell lung cancer.

Ten or more counts support this clonotype. The chain combines TRBV5-1 with TRBJ1-1; 8 bases are a match to TRBD1. The germline V gene encodes CDR1 SGHRS and CDR2 YFSETQ. This CDR3 region has 16 residues. The V and J ends lost 4 bases and 3 bases, in that order; junction bases with no gene match: 11. CDR3 nucleotide sequence: TGCGCCAGCAGCGTGCAGGGGGCTGGCACGGACACTGAAGCTTTCTTT. Translating gives CASSVQGAGTDTEAFF.

This clonotype was counted at least ten times. The V call is TRBV15, the J call TRBJ1-4; no definite D call. Looked up from germline, CDR1 is LNHNV and CDR2 is YYDKDF (reference sequence). The CDR3 length is 13 residues. Trimming pared 4 bases from V and 8 bases from J, leaving 11 bases between. This CDR3 is CATSKSLGEKLFF. The CDR3 DNA reads as TGTGCCACCAGCAAATCCTTAGGGGAAAAACTGTTTTTT.

The V call is TRBV6-1, the J call TRBJ2-3, with 7 bases aligning to TRBD2. Germline CDR1 MNHNS, CDR2 SASEGT. J lost 5 bases, V lost 8 bases, and 16 bases had no gene match. The CDR3 covers 16 residues. The CDR3 DNA reads TGTGCCAGCGGGTCCCCCCAGGGAGGGTTAAGAGATACGCAGTATTTT. Its protein product is CASGSPQGGLRDTQYF.

This clonotype turned up a few times. Possible read error: a much larger clone is one base away. The chain carries TRBV6-2 or TRBV6-3 and TRBJ2-1; D perhaps matches TRBD1 (5 bases). V lost 5 bases, J lost 9 bases, and 14 bases lay in between. The CDR3 loop spans 13 amino acids. CDR1 is MNHEY and CDR2 is SVGEGT in the germline V gene. CDR3 protein: CASSVIRGSEQFF. CDR3 nucleotide sequence: TGTGCCAGCAGTGTTATAAGGGGCAGTGAGCAGTTCTTC.

This clonotype came up many times. This sequence joins TRBV6-1 and TRBJ1-2, with D maybe TRBD1 (5 bases). V was cut by 0 bases and J by 5 bases, with 10 bases left in between. Germline V lookup: CDR1 MNHNS, CDR2 SASEGT. There are 14 residues in the CDR3. CDR3 bases: TGTGCCAGCAGTGAAGCGGGGGGAAGGTATGGCTACACCTTC. Translation gives CASSEAGGRYGYTF.

The gene calls are TRBV18 and TRBJ2-3, with D perhaps matching TRBD2 (6 bases). The CDR3 contains 16 residues. V was pared by 2 bases and J by 0 bases, with 12 bases between. Germline assignment: CDR1 KGHSH and CDR2 LQKENI. The CDR3: CASSPGTELSTDTQYF. The CDR3 DNA is TGTGCCAGCTCACCAGGGACTGAGTTAAGCACAGATACGCAGTATTTT.

This chain links TRBV19 with TRBJ2-7; 7 bases line up with TRBD1. Germline lookup yields CDR1 LNHDA and CDR2 SQIVND (reference sequence). J was trimmed by 7 bases and V by 5 bases; bases with no gene match: 8. The CDR3 spans 13 residues. CDR3 amino acids: CASSPSAGGEQYF. The CDR3 DNA follows: TGTGCCAGTAGTCCATCAGCAGGGGGAGAGCAGTACTTC.

This clonotype came up many times. The chain links TRBV10-3 to TRBJ2-3; 11 nucleotides agree with TRBD2. Germline V gene lookup returns CDR1 ENHRY and CDR2 SYGVKD. V lost 2 bases to trimming and J lost 3 bases; unmatched junction nucleotides: 4. CDR3 length equals 16 residues. CDR3 loop: CAISEIAGGRTDTQYF. CDR3 nucleotide sequence: TGTGCCATCAGTGAGATAGCGGGAGGGCGAACAGATACGCAGTATTTT.

This clonotype is large within its sample. The chain carries TRBV6-4 and TRBJ2-3; 7 bases agree with TRBD2. Unmatched junction bases numbered 11, after V lost 3 bases and J lost 2 bases. CDR3 length: 17 residues. Germline V gene data show CDR1 as MRHNA and CDR2 as SNTAGT. CDR3 sequence (DNA): TGTGCCAGCAGTGAAAGGCCTAGCGGACAAATCACAGATACGCAGTATTTT. Its protein is CASSERPSGQITDTQYF.

This clonotype was counted many times. The chain recombines TRBV18 with TRBJ1-2, with D uncertain. The CDR3 covers 15 residues. V lost 0 bases, J lost 1 base, and 9 bases lay in between. Germline CDR1 KGHSH, CDR2 LQKENI. The CDR3 loop reads CASSPPLQSNYGYTF. Written as DNA, the CDR3 is TGTGCCAGCTCACCACCGTTACAGAGTAACTATGGCTACACCTTC.

Points on this clonotype: A single base separates this from a much larger clone, so it may be a read error. This chain joins TRBV2 and TRBJ1-2; no firm D call. This CDR3 is 15 amino acids long. The germline gives CDR1 SNHLY, CDR2 FYNNEI. CDR3 protein: CASTPNFSSGYGYIF. CDR3 coding DNA: TGTGCCAGCACTCCGAATTTTTCTTCGGGCTATGGCTACATCTTC. Based on the CDR3 plus reference TRBV2 and TRBJ1-2, the full variable domain is EPEVTQTPSHQVTQMGQEVILRCVPISNHLYFYWYRQILGQKVEFLVSFYNNEISEKSEIFDDQFSVERPDGSNFTLKIRSTKLEDSAMYFCASTPNFSSGYGYIFGSGTRLTVV.

Comment on this clonotype: A far larger clone is one base from this, pointing to a likely read error. The chain is built from TRBV6-2 or TRBV6-3 and TRBJ2-3; a possible D gene is TRBD2 (5 bases). Germline CDR1 reads MNHEY; CDR2 reads SVGEGT. V lost 5 bases and J lost 1, with 16 bases in between. This CDR3 comprises 16 residues. In DNA, the CDR3 is TGTGCCAGCAGTGATATATTAGGGAGTTGCACAGATACGCAGTATTTT. It codes for CASSDILGSCTDTQYF.

This chain connects TRBV6-1 to TRBJ2-3; D possibly corresponds to TRBD2 (6 bases). V was clipped by 6 bases and J by 9 bases, with 13 bases between them. The CDR3 extends over 12 amino acids. CDR1 and CDR2 from the germline V gene are MNHNS and SASEGT. The CDR3 DNA follows: TGTGCCAGCAGACAAGCGGGTTTCACGCAGTATTTT. This codes for CASRQAGFTQYF.

This clonotype was observed at least ten times. The genes are TRBV6-5 and TRBJ2-5; D is unresolved. The ends were cut back, 4 bases at V and 2 bases at J, with 8 bases in the middle. Germline V gene lookup returns CDR1 MNHEY and CDR2 SVGAGI. The CDR3 length is 13 residues. Here the CDR3 DNA reads TGTGCCAGCAGTTCTCGGATGCAAGAGACCCAGTACTTC. It codes for CASSSRMQETQYF.

This clonotype was seen repeatedly, ten times or more. J is TRBJ1-2 and V is TRBV18, with D perhaps TRBD1 (5 bases). The CDR3 has 13 residues. Germline CDR1 KGHSH, CDR2 LQKENI. The germline V and J ends were trimmed by 1 base and 5 bases, with 8 bases remaining between them. CDR3 sequence: CASSPQQDYGYTF. CDR3 coding DNA: TGTGCCAGCTCACCACAACAGGATTATGGCTACACCTTC.

This clonotype came up many times. CDR3 DNA: TGTGCCAGCAGTTTAAGTACGGTCGGGGGCTACACCTTC. Its translation: CASSLSTVGGYTF. V usage is TRBV28 and J usage is TRBJ1-2; no reliable D call. The germline V and J ends were trimmed by 2 bases and 8 bases, with 12 bases remaining between them. The CDR3 contains 13 residues. The germline V gene encodes CDR1 MDHEN and CDR2 SYDVKM.

The gene calls are TRBV5-5 and TRBJ2-5, with TRBD2 matching over 7 bases. Trimming took 4 bases from V and 5 from J; bases not matched to a gene: 14. Germline CDR1 is SGHKS and CDR2 is YYEKEE (reference sequence). The CDR3 totals 16 residues. Here the CDR3 reads CASSQDSGLEGETQYF. CDR3 DNA sequence: TGTGCCAGCAGCCAAGACTCTGGACTAGAAGGTGAGACCCAGTACTTC. The whole variable domain, remainder taken from reference TRBV5-5 and TRBJ2-5, is DAGVTQSPTHLIKTRGQQVTLRCSPISGHKSVSWYQQVLGQGPQFIFQYYEKEERGRGNFPDRFSARQFPNYSSELNVNALLLGDSALYLCASSQDSGLEGETQYFGPGTRLLVL.

As concerns this clonotype: This is likely an artifact of a read error, given a far larger clone one base away. V is TRBV6-6 and J is TRBJ2-2; 8 nucleotides agree with TRBD1. The CDR3 has 15 amino acids. With V trimmed by 6 bases and J by 6 bases, 9 bases remained unmatched. CDR1 is MNHNY, CDR2 SVGAGI, per germline (reference sequence). The CDR3 here is CASRLGQVSSGELFF. CDR3 bases: TGTGCCAGCAGATTGGGACAGGTATCATCCGGGGAGCTGTTTTTT.

The chain links TRBV2 to TRBJ2-7, with 8 bases lining up with TRBD2. The CDR3 runs 16 residues. V dropped 4 bases and J dropped 2; count of bases not matched to a gene: 10. The germline CDR1 and CDR2 sequences are SNHLY and FYNNEI. CDR3 sequence reads: CASSGDAGGRTYEQYF. Written as DNA, the CDR3 is TGTGCCAGCAGTGGAGACGCGGGAGGCCGTACCTACGAGCAGTACTTC.

This clonotype was counted many times. V gene TRBV6-1 combines with J gene TRBJ2-6; D remains unclear. Germline V gene sequence: CDR1 MNHNS, CDR2 SASEGT. The V end lost 5 bases, the J end lost 0 bases, and 8 bases lay between the germline ends. The CDR3 length is 15 residues. The CDR3: CASSLSTSGANVLTF. CDR3 nucleotides: TGTGCCAGCAGTCTTAGTACCTCTGGGGCCAACGTCCTGACTTTC.

This clonotype appeared many times. This chain joins TRBV12-3 or TRBV12-4 and TRBJ1-3; D is unclear. The CDR3 consists of 16 residues. V was trimmed by 2 bases and J by 0 bases, leaving 11 bases between them. The CDR3 sequence: CASSLYVGSSGNTIYF. The CDR3 DNA reads as TGTGCCAGCAGTTTATATGTCGGATCCTCTGGAAACACCATATATTTT.